The clone carrying this T cell receptor (beta chain) was counted many times. No antigen is known for it. V was shortened by 5 bases and J by 1 base, with 6 bases between the two germline ends. The CDR3 sequence is 13 residues long. Germline-derived CDR1 and CDR2 are MNHNY and SVGAGI (reference sequence). This specimen belongs to a study of CD8 T cells in ankylosing spondylitis. Notes on the study in general: Some of these motif variants have turned up before, in reports on reactive arthritis synovial fluid and blood. According to the report, clones linked to the disease were significantly enriched in matched synovial fluid samples taken from ankylosing spondylitis patients.

TCRdb processed the 5' RACE reads anew with MiXCR; each CDR3 protein has one entry. The table shows about 210,000 distinct CDR3 sequences, with over 7% occurring only once. This chain connects TRBV6-6 to TRBJ2-1; tentatively, D is TRBD2 (6 bases). Input material: blood, either unsorted or a sorted T cell fraction (not recorded which). The sequence was collected from a female donor with ankylosing spondylitis or in good health (not recorded which). The CDR3 sequence is CASSSGSYNEQFF. The CDR3 DNA sequence: TGTGCCAGCAGTAGCGGGTCCTACAATGAGCAGTTCTTC.